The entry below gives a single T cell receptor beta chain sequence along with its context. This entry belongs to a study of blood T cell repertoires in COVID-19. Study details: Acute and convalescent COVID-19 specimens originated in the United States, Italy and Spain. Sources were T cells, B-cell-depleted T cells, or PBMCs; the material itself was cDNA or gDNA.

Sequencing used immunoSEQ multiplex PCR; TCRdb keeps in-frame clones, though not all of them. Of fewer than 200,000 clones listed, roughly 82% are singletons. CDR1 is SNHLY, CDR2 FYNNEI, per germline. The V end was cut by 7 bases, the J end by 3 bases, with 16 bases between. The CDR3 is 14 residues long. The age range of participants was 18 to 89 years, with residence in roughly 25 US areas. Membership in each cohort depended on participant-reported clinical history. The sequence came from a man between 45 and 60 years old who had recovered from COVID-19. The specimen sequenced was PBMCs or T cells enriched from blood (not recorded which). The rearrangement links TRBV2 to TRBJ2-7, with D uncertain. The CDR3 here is CASTEAGLSYEQYF. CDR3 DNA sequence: TGTGCCAGCACCGAGGCTGGGTTAAGCTACGAGCAGTACTTC.